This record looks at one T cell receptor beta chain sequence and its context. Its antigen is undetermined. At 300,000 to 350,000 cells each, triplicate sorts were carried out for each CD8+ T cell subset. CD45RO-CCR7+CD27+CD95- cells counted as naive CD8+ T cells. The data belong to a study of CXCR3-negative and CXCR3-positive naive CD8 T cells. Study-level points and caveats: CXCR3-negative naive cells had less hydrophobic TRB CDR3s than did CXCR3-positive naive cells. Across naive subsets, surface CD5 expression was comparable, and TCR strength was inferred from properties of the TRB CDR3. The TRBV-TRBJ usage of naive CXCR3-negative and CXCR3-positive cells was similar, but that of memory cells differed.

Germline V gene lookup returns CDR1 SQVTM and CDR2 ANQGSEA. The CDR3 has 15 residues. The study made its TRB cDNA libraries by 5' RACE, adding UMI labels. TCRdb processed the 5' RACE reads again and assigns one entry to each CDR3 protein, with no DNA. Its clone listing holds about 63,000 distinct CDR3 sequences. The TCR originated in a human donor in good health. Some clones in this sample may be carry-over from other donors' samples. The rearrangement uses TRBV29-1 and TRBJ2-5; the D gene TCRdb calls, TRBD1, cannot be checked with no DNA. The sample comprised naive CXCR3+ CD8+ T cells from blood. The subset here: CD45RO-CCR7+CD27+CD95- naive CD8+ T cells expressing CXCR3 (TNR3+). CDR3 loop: CSVEDLYGGEETQYF.